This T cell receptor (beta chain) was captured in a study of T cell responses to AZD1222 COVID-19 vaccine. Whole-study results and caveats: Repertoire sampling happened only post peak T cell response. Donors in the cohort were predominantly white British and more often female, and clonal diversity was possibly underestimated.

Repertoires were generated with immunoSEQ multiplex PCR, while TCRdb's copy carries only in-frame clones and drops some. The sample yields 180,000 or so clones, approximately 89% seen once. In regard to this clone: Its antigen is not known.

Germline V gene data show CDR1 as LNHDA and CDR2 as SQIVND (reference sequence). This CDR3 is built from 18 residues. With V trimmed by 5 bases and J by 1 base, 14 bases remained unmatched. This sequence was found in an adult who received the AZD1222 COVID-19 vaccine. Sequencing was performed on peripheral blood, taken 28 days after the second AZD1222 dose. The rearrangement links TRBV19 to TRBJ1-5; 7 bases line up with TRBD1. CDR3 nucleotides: TGTGCCAGTAGTCCAAACCCTACCCAGGGGGGAAGCAATCAGCCCCAGCATTTT. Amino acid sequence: CASSPNPTQGGSNQPQHF.